These 10 T cell receptor beta chains came from one sample sequenced in a study of T cell responses to AZD1222 COVID-19 vaccine. Repertoires were generated with immunoSEQ multiplex PCR, while TCRdb's copy carries only in-frame clones and drops some. The top ten clones hold 4% to 4.5% of a sample with about 160,000 clones, more than 75% of them seen once. The sequences come from peripheral blood, collected 28 days after the second AZD1222 dose. Receptor source: an adult who received the AZD1222 COVID-19 vaccine.

The chain joins TRBV5-1 to TRBJ2-3; D ambiguous. The germline V gene has CDR1 SGHRS and CDR2 YFSETQ. Trimming took 1 base from V and 2 from J, leaving 5 bases between them. The CDR3 extends over 13 amino acids. The CDR3 here is CASSLTYTDTQYF. The CDR3 bases are TGCGCCAGCAGCTTGACGTACACAGATACGCAGTATTTT.

This sequence joins TRBV5-1 and TRBJ1-5; D perhaps matches TRBD1 (5 bases). V lost 4 bases and J 3 bases, leaving 11 bases between the germline ends. This CDR3 is built from 14 residues. Germline CDR1 reads SGHRS; CDR2 reads YFSETQ. This CDR3 is CASSPGQDNQPQHF. DNA for the CDR3: TGCGCCAGCAGCCCGGGGCAGGACAATCAGCCCCAGCATTTT.

The V and J genes are TRBV11-1 and TRBJ2-7, with D hard to call. The V gene's germline CDR1 is SGHAT and CDR2 FQDESV (reference sequence). V gave up 2 bases and J gave up 5 bases, with 7 bases separating them. The CDR3 extends over 12 amino acids. CDR3 protein: CASSLLSHEQYF. The CDR3 nucleotides are TGTGCCAGCAGCTTACTCAGCCACGAGCAGTACTTC.

The V and J genes are TRBV5-6 and TRBJ1-1; 7 positions match TRBD1. Unmatched junction bases numbered 6, after V lost 6 bases and J lost 1 base. There are 14 residues in the CDR3. CDR1 and CDR2 (germline): SGHDT, YYEEEE. CDR3 DNA sequence: TGTGCCAGCAACATGGGGACAGAGAACACTGAAGCTTTCTTT. It yields the protein CASNMGTENTEAFF. The entire variable domain, with the rest obtained from reference TRBV5-6 and TRBJ1-1, is as follows: DAGVTQSPTHLIKTRGQQVTLRCSPKSGHDTVSWYQQALGQGPQFIFQYYEEEERQRGNFPDRFSGHQFPNYSSELNVNALLLGDSALYLCASNMGTENTEAFFGQGTRLTVV.

The chain recombines TRBV6-5 with TRBJ1-2; D perhaps matches TRBD1 (6 bases). This CDR3 is built from 14 residues. Trimming took 4 bases from V and 8 from J, leaving 17 bases between them. The germline V gene has CDR1 MNHEY and CDR2 SVGAGI. The CDR3 DNA sequence: TGTGCCAGCAGTTGGGCAGGGGAGGGGAAAGGCTACACCTTC. It codes for CASSWAGEGKGYTF.

This clone was detected a few times. The sample contains more than one DNA sequence encoding this CDR3. The chain employs TRBV4-3 and TRBJ2-3, with D tentatively TRBD1 (6 bases). The CDR3 consists of 14 residues. The V end was cut by 0 bases, the J end by 3 bases, with 7 bases between. Germline V gene sequence: CDR1 LGHNA, CDR2 YSLEER. Written as DNA, the CDR3 is TGCGCCAGCAGCCAAGATAGGGGGACAGATACGCAGTATTTT. It translates to CASSQDRGTDTQYF.

The chain uses TRBV5-1 and TRBJ2-5; D possibly corresponds to TRBD1 (6 bases). Trimming left V 7 bases short and J 5 bases short, with 18 bases between. CDR1 is SGHRS and CDR2 is YFSETQ in the germline V gene. There are 14 residues in the CDR3. CDR3 bases: TGCGCCAGCTTCCCAGGGGTAGTAGCTGAGACCCAGTACTTC. Amino acid sequence: CASFPGVVAETQYF.

CDR3 DNA: TGTGCCAGCTTGACAGGGACGGAAGAGACCCAGTACTTC. Encoded protein: CASLTGTEETQYF. This sequence joins TRBV2 and TRBJ2-5; 7 bases align to TRBD1. Germline V CDR1 and CDR2: SNHLY, FYNNEI. CDR3 length: 13 amino acids. V lost 8 bases to trimming and J lost 3 bases; unmatched junction nucleotides: 6. Together with reference TRBV2 and TRBJ2-5, the CDR3 gives the full variable domain: EPEVTQTPSHQVTQMGQEVILRCVPISNHLYFYWYRQILGQKVEFLVSFYNNEISEKSEIFDDQFSVERPDGSNFTLKIRSTKLEDSAMYFCASLTGTEETQYFGPGTRLLVL.

Concerning this clone itself: Other nucleotide sequences in the sample specify the same CDR3. J is TRBJ1-2 and V is TRBV15; D unclear. The germline gives CDR1 LNHNV, CDR2 YYDKDF (reference sequence). The CDR3 has 14 amino acids. Trimming stripped 9 bases from V and 0 bases from J, with 14 bases between. The CDR3 spells CATSSRGANYGYTF. The CDR3 coding sequence is TGTGCCACGTCGTCACGCGGGGCTAACTATGGCTACACCTTC.

This clone was seen only once. The chain employs TRBV18 and TRBJ2-2, with TRBD2 matching 11 bases. Germline V CDR1 and CDR2: KGHSH, LQKENI. This CDR3 contains 18 residues. V shed 8 bases, J shed 4 bases, and the junction held 15 bases outside the gene matches. CDR3: CASGTMISTSGGTGELFF. CDR3 bases: TGTGCCAGCGGAACTATGATCTCAACTAGCGGGGGCACCGGGGAGCTGTTTTTT.